This T cell receptor (beta chain) was sequenced during a study of PD-1 blockade in classical Hodgkin lymphoma. General study findings and limits: Newly diagnosed patients were reported to exhibit reduced baseline TCR diversity relative to healthy donors.

Time point defined: cycle 4 day 1 (C4D1), after less than seven weeks of nivolumab. Each and every patient relapsed after autologous stem cell transplantation, and patients got differing brentuximab vedotin exposure. Complete response, partial response or progressive disease constituted the best response categories observed. A word on this clone: Its specificity is unknown.

Measured with immunoSEQ multiplex PCR; TCRdb has only the in-frame clones, and not every one. The sample yields 50,000 to 65,000 clones, around 94% seen once. The specimen comprised peripheral blood mononuclear cells (PBMCs), sampled before the fourth cycle of nivolumab. This TCR derives from a human donor with classical Hodgkin lymphoma.

The CDR3 DNA reads as TGTGCCATCAGAACGGACGGCACCTACGAGCAGTACTTC. Translated, it gives CAIRTDGTYEQYF. The rearrangement uses TRBV10-3 and TRBJ2-7, with no clear D. Germline CDR1 ENHRY, CDR2 SYGVKD. The CDR3 extends over 13 amino acids. V lost 6 bases and J lost 2, with 11 bases in between.